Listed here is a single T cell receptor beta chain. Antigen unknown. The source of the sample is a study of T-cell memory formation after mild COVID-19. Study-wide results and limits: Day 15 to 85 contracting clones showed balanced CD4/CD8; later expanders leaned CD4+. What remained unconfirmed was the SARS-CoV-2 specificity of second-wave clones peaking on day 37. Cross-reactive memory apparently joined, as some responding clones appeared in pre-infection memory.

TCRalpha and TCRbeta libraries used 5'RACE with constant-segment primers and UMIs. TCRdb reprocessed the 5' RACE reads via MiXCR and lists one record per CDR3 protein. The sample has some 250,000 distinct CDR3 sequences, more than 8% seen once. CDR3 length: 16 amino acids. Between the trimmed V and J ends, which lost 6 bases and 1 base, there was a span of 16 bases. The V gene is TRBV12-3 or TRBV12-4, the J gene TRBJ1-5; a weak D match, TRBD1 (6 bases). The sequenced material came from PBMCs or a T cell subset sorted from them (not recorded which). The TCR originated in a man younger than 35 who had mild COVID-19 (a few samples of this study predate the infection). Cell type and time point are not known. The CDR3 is CASSPDSAFSNQPQHF. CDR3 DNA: TGTGCCAGCAGCCCGGACAGTGCATTCAGCAATCAGCCCCAGCATTTT.